The clone carrying this TCR beta chain showed up just a few times. Its antigen is unidentified. Of the isolated RNA, all was reverse transcribed, and so the sequenced material was expressed TCRB transcripts. The data were produced by immunoSEQ multiplex PCR, yet TCRdb's version contains in-frame clones alone and is incomplete. This sample has about 370,000 clones, with about 14% found just once. The sample is drawn from a study of beta chain features in type 1 diabetes. Study at large: Sorted cells numbering around 100,000,000 were examined across all samples.

Study results and caveats: Any HLA-type effect on TCRB rearrangement remained unresolved here.

The CDR3 has 11 amino acids. Trimming left V 3 bases short and J 8 bases short, with 7 bases between. Germline V CDR1 and CDR2: MNHEY, SMNVEV (reference sequence). This receptor was taken from a woman aged 18-30 years in good health. The chain employs TRBV27 and TRBJ1-1; D is undetermined. The specimen was naive CD4+ T cells from blood. The CDR3 loop reads CASSFGAEAFF. CDR3 DNA: TGTGCCAGCAGTTTTGGAGCAGAAGCTTTCTTT.